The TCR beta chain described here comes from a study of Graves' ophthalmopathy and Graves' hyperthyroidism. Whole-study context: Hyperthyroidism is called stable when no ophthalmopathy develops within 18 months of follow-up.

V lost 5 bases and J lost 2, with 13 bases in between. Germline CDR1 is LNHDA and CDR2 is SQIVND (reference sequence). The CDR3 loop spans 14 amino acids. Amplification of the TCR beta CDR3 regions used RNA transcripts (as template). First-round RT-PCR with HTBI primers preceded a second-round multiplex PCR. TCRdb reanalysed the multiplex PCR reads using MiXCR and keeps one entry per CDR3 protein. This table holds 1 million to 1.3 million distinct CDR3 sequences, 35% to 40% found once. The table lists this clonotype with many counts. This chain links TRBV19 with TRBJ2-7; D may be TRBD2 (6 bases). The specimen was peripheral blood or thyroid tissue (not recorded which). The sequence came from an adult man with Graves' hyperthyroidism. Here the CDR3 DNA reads TGTGCCAGTAGTCTCGGGACTCCAGCCTACGAGCAGTACTTC. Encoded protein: CASSLGTPAYEQYF.